Below are 3 T cell receptor beta chains sequenced from a single sample in a study of control samples from healthy donors and cancer patients. The repertoire was sequenced with immunoSEQ multiplex PCR; TCRdb's copy has only in-frame clones and lacks some. The table includes about 73,000 clones, about 90% detected once. Specimen: blood. The receptors shown here come from a woman aged 45-65 years in good health.

For this clone: Other DNA sequences in this sample translate to the same CDR3. V and J are TRBV19 and TRBJ1-5; D might be TRBD1 (6 bases). Germline V gene sequence: CDR1 LNHDA, CDR2 SQIVND (reference sequence). V lost 6 bases and J lost 5, with 11 bases in between. CDR3 length: 13 residues. The CDR3 is CASRQGWDQPQHF. CDR3 coding DNA: TGTGCCAGTAGACAGGGTTGGGATCAGCCCCAGCATTTT.

The chain has TRBV28 and TRBJ2-3, with D maybe TRBD1 (6 bases). The V gene lost 5 bases and the J gene lost 6 bases, with 21 bases spanning the gap. The CDR3 has 16 residues. The germline gives CDR1 MDHEN, CDR2 SYDVKM. This chain's CDR3 is CASSEQTGPLGDTQYF. The CDR3 nucleotides are TGTGCCAGCAGTGAGCAGACAGGCCCTCTCGGGGATACGCAGTATTTT. Full variable domain (rest looked up from reference TRBV28 and TRBJ2-3): DVKVTQSSRYLVKRTGEKVFLECVQDMDHENMFWYRQDPGLGLRLIYFSYDVKMKEKGDIPEGYSVSREKKERFSLILESASTNQTSMYLCASSEQTGPLGDTQYFGPGTRLTVL.

The V call is TRBV27, the J call TRBJ2-2; D might be TRBD2 (6 bases). Germline V gene lookup returns CDR1 MNHEY and CDR2 SMNVEV (reference sequence). The CDR3 length is 15 residues. The ends were cut back, 3 bases at V and 3 bases at J, with 11 bases in the middle. This CDR3 reads CASSLEEGYTGELFF. The CDR3 nucleotides are TGTGCCAGCAGTTTGGAGGAGGGATACACCGGGGAGCTGTTTTTT.